The present entry profiles one T cell receptor (beta chain) with its context. Antigen specificity is unknown. The data stem from a study of shared clonotypes between healthy human individuals. At the level of the study: Plates per donor: three CD4 naive, three CD4 memory, two CD8 naive, one CD8 memory. Findings of the study overall: Naive subsets generally exceeded memory subsets in estimated richness. The study found 4.5% to 6% of naive CD4 clonotypes shared across several donors.

V shed 6 bases and J shed 4 bases, with 18 bases lying between them. CDR1 and CDR2 from the germline V gene are MRHNA and SNTAGT. The CDR3 is 16 residues long. In the original analysis: Because ImmunoSEQ provided only junction sequences with no quality scores, the filtering differed. Clones were sequenced by immunoSEQ multiplex PCR, and TCRdb holds only the in-frame ones, with some missing. That table furnishes V, J and clone size, whereas the DNA furnished D and trimming. The sample yields roughly 76,000 clones, about 65% seen once. The chain is built from TRBV6-4 and TRBJ2-2; D is perhaps TRBD1 (6 bases). This TCR was recovered from a man aged 30-40 years in good health. Sequenced material: memory CD8+ T cells sorted from blood. Subset in this sample: CD45RO+ cells pooled with CCR7-negative TemRA cells. As DNA, the CDR3 is TGTGCCAGCAGCCTACAGGGTGGTGGTGGCACCGGGGAGCTGTTTTTT. It translates to CASSLQGGGGTGELFF.